The rows below give T cell receptor beta chains drawn from one sample of a study of tumor-infiltrating lymphocytes in primary liver carcinoma. TCRdb ran MiXCR on the multiplex PCR reads and lists one entry per CDR3 protein. The repertoire consists of about 350,000 distinct CDR3 sequences, with around three fifths occurring once and the leading ten covering 5.5% to 7%. The specimen sequenced was peripheral blood. Receptors were obtained from a man aged 35 to 55 with primary liver carcinoma and hepatitis B virus infection. Each CDR3 is given with its conserved first and last residue. Each record gives: clone size, V gene, J gene, D gene, CDR3 DNA, CDR3 protein. D genes are given only for firm matches. For some rows the clone size is stated as once, few or many, or as a class when expanded; others skip it.

.	TRBV28	TRBJ2-7	TRBD1	TGTGCCAGCAGAACTACCGGGACAGGGCTAAACGAGCAGTACTTC	CASRTTGTGLNEQYF
.	TRBV11-2	TRBJ2-5	TRBD2	TGCGCCAGCAGCCCCCGGCTAGCGGGAAGGGCGGGCCAAGAGACCCAGTACTTC	CASSPRLAGRAGQETQYF
.	TRBV11-2	TRBJ2-7	.	TGTGCCAGCAGCAAGACCGGTAACAGGGAGTCGAGTGAGCAGTACTTC	CASSKTGNRESSEQYF
many	TRBV6-5	TRBJ2-7	TRBD1	TGTGCCAGCAGTTACTACGGGACAGGAACCGAGCAGTACTTC	CASSYYGTGTEQYF
.	TRBV11-2	TRBJ2-2	TRBD1	TGTGCCAACAACCAAAAAGGACAGGGGGCCGACACCGGGGAGCTGTTTTTT	CANNQKGQGADTGELFF
.	TRBV11-2	TRBJ2-7	TRBD2	TGTGCCAGCAGCCTAGATTGGAGCGGGAGATCCTACGAGCAGCACTTC	CASSLDWSGRSYEQHF
.	TRBV6-1	TRBJ2-1	.	TGTGCCAGCAGTGATCGTACCCCGGGGGCGGCTTACAATGAGCAGTTCTTC	CASSDRTPGAAYNEQFF
few	TRBV12-3/TRBV12-4	TRBJ1-2	.	TGTGCCGGCAGCCTCCTGGGGGCCCTCGGATATGGCTACACCTTC	CAGSLLGALGYGYTF
.	TRBV13	TRBJ2-1	.	TGTGTCAGCAGCTCACTGCCCAATGAGCAGTGCTTC	CVSSSLPNEQCF
once	TRBV11-2	TRBJ2-3	TRBD1	TGTGCCAGCAGCCTTGGACAGGGGAACCCAGATACGCAGTATTTT	CASSLGQGNPDTQYF
.	TRBV6-1	TRBJ1-5	.	TGTGTCAACAGTGAAATCTCCTATAGCAATCAGCCCCAGCATTTC	CVNSEISYSNQPQHF
.	TRBV25-1	TRBJ2-5	TRBD1	TGTGCCAACAGGGGGGACTTAGTGGAGACCCAGTACTTC	CANRGDLVETQYF
few	TRBV6-5	TRBJ2-7	.	TGTGCCAGCAGTTCCCCGTCAGGAGGAGCCTACGAGCAGTACTTC	CASSSPSGGAYEQYF
.	TRBV12-3/TRBV12-4	TRBJ1-5	.	TGTGCCAACAGTTTTCTACAGGGCAATCAACCCCAGCATTTT	CANSFLQGNQPQHF
many	TRBV29-1	TRBJ2-1	TRBD1	TGCAGCCCACCCTTTTTTGGGACAGGGGAAAGGGGTAATGAGCAGTTCTTC	CSPPFFGTGERGNEQFF
.	TRBV12-3/TRBV12-4	TRBJ2-2	TRBD2	TGTGCCAGCAGCACGACTAGCGGGAGAGACCGGGGAGCTGTTTTT	CASSTTSGRDRGAVF
.	TRBV6-1	TRBJ2-7	.	TGTGCCAACAGTAACCGGGAAAGAACCTCCTACGAGCAGTACTTC	CANSNRERTSYEQYF
few	TRBV28	TRBJ2-2	.	TGTGCCAGCAGCCCCTACACCGGGGAGCTGTTTTTT	CASSPYTGELFF
.	TRBV28	TRBJ2-1	.	TGTGCCAGCTTGAGGGGTATCAATGAGCAGTTCTTC	CASLRGINEQFF
.	TRBV10-3	TRBJ2-4	TRBD2	TGTGCCATCAGTGGTGGACTAGAACAAAACATTCAGTACTTC	CAISGGLEQNIQYF
few	TRBV5-4	TRBJ2-5	TRBD1	TGTGCCAGCAGCACTGACAGGGGGCGAGAGACCCAGTACTTC	CASSTDRGRETQYF
many	TRBV12-3/TRBV12-4	TRBJ1-1	.	TGTGCCAGCAGTTTAGTGGTGGGTACTGAAGCTTTCTTT	CASSLVVGTEAFF